This TCR beta chain is drawn from a study of blood T cells in healthy people across ages (dated by TCRdb to about 2015). Background on the whole study: Template switching captured roughly one uniquely barcoded TCR beta cDNA molecule per two T cells in model experiments. Age-related changes in TCR beta repertoire diversity were measured in the study by deep sequencing normalized with unique cDNA molecular identifiers. The donors were divided into four age groups: young (average roughly 17 years), middle-aged (approximately 42), aged (about 62) and long-lived (around 80). Using the same blood draw, the study looked at two additional independent replicas of 1 million unique cDNA reads for two donors, one aged 18 to 30 and the other aged 80 or older.

The roughly 39 donors, aged about 6 to 95 years, were systemically healthy Caucasian individuals from Russia. Around 10 milliliters of peripheral blood were drawn from each donor into EDTA-treated Vacutainer tubes. PBMCs were isolated by Ficoll-Paque density-gradient centrifugation, with at least 6 million obtained per sample. Total RNA was extracted from PBMCs with Trizol reagent, with at least 5 micrograms obtained per sample. For every donor, an aliquot of PBMCs went through flow cytometry to measure the percentages of naive CD45RAhigh/CD27high T cells. General findings and caveats noted by the study authors: Bulk unsorted PBMC profiling prevented conclusive comparison of naive and antigen-experienced compartments. Observed TCR beta diversity per million T cells fell roughly linearly with age, and a significant reduction was already apparent by age around 36. Compared with the aged group, the long-lived group had more naive CD4+ T cells, fewer expanded clones and increased TCR diversity, a pattern suggesting age selection. Because donor CMV infection status was unknown, age-related changes in expanded clonotypes were potentially confounded. Estimates of total diversity from one million sequenced T cells were regarded as lower bounds and underestimates. Observed TCR beta diversity correlated strongly with the percentage of naive T cells measured by flow cytometry.

Including cysteine and phenylalanine, the CDR3 has 15 amino acids. Of the read, only the CDR3 DNA is kept; its 45 bases are in frame from base 1. CDR1 SEHNR and CDR2 FQNEAQ are derived from the germline V gene (reference sequence). V lost 4 bases and J lost 2 bases; the stretch between them is 14 bases long. This clonotype was seen more than once but under ten times. There is no known antigen for this receptor. Qualities for individual bases were not recorded, and no much larger clone is one base off. The library was obtained by 5' RACE. Sequencing was performed on an Illumina HiSeq 2500. The second PCR ran for about 7 to 11 cycles and used a J-beta primer mix along with a sample-barcoded 5' primer. A template-switch 5' adaptor carrying 12 random nucleotides introduced a unique molecular identifier onto each TCR beta cDNA molecule. At least 3 million CDR3-containing paired-end reads were obtained from each sample. The Mint cDNA synthesis kit, primed by a TRBC-specific oligonucleotide, was used to synthesize first-strand cDNA from all RNA. Following uracil-DNA glycosylase treatment, a first 18-cycle PCR with universal primers M1SS and BC2_uni_R was performed on all cDNA. The paper's data handling went like this. Each sample was normalized by randomly selecting 1 million high-quality reads, each carrying a distinct molecular identifier. Instead of being binned into consensus sequences, reads that shared molecular identifiers were thrown out. MiTCR, set to a Q25 quality threshold and the strictest error-elimination algorithm, was used for CDR3 identification, clonotype clustering and error correction. A nonparametric unseen species model with Euler transformation was used to estimate lower-bound total TCR beta diversity. Using fastp at Q25 and MiXCR, TCRdb reprocessed the public reads and kept productive beta chains. Under each unique CDR3 protein, matching rows form one entry showing the most common genes and DNA. Clone size and V and J calls follow TCRdb, not the original study. The sample data list 450,000 to 600,000 distinct CDR3 sequences, and approximately 26% of these were observed just once. The ten top clones hold approximately 3.6% of the sample.

This same sample was also taken into another study, of T cells of mothers and their children. The second publication reports: Donors were nine systemically healthy Caucasian individuals: three mothers and their six children. cDNA synthesis consumed the entire amount of extracted RNA, loaded at about 1.6 ug RNA in each 15 ul reaction. In the second PCR, the M1S primer added sample barcodes and 2-4 random nucleotides. More than 8 million TCR beta CDR3 reads were obtained from each mother, and roughly 3.1 million reads were obtained from each child. In both related and unrelated pairs, thymic selection shapes the output of TCR recombination in a similar way, with inherited differences having only a minor effect. Normalized repertoire overlap was always slightly but never significantly higher in related than unrelated mother-child pairs. No persistent microchimeric T cell clones were found, with a detection sensitivity of approximately 110 clones per million clonotypes. Deep NGS was used in the study to compare the TCR beta repertoires of mothers and children and to look for features that separate related mother-child pairs from unrelated individuals. Mothers averaged about 40 +/- 4 years of age and children averaged about 10 +/- 4 years. After adapter ligation was performed with NEBNext reagents, the libraries were sequenced on an Illumina HiSeq 2000 with 100+100 nt paired-end reads. To prevent cross-contamination, the mother and child libraries were prepared one month apart and sequenced in separate runs. For each donor, between about 500,000 and 2,000,000 distinct TCR beta clonotypes were identified. Naive TCR beta clonotypes were estimated from low-frequency clonotypes matched to each donor's FACS-determined naive share, without sorting.

The sequencing sample was made of blood. Recombination linked TRBV7-9 to TRBJ2-5, with the D call perhaps TRBD1 or TRBD2, as 5 bases match in each case. This receptor was obtained from a boy aged 2 to 10 in good health. Read as DNA, the sequence is TGTGCCAGCAGCTGGGGGAGACAACTACAAGAGACCCAGTACTTC. It encodes CASSWGRQLQETQYF. Here the CDR3 is joined to the reference TRBV7-9 and TRBJ2-5 genes, and the full variable domain is: DTGVSQNPRHKITKRGQNVTFRCDPISEHNRLYWYRQTLGQGPEFLTYFQNEAQLEKSRLLSDRFSAERPKGSFSTLEIQRTEQGDSAMYLCASSWGRQLQETQYFGPGTRLLVL.